This note documents a single T cell receptor beta chain sequence. Its antigen is as yet unknown. This sample is part of a study of beta chain features in type 1 diabetes. Regarding the study as a whole: Shortening of TCRB CDR3s, moderate but significant, appeared in all four CD4+ subsets of Type 1 diabetes patients.

Reverse transcribing all isolated RNA meant expressed TCRB transcripts were sequenced. Measured with immunoSEQ multiplex PCR; TCRdb has only the in-frame clones, and not every one. This sample has roughly 500,000 clones; approximately 30% occur once, and the top ten carry 0.05% to 0.065%. The V gene's germline CDR1 is SEHNR and CDR2 FQNEAQ (reference sequence). There are 14 residues in the CDR3. Trimming took 0 bases from V and 10 from J, leaving 13 bases between them. V usage is TRBV7-9 and J usage is TRBJ2-1, with unresolved D. The sequencing sample was made of naive CD4+ T cells from blood. This receptor was identified in a man aged 18 to 30 in good health. The CDR3 reads CASSLAKATGEQFF. DNA for the CDR3: TGTGCCAGCAGCTTAGCGAAGGCCACTGGGGAGCAGTTCTTC.